This T cell receptor (beta chain) is from a study of T cell changes during pregnancy in multiple sclerosis. The CDR3 consists of 14 residues. Germline lookup yields CDR1 SEHNR and CDR2 FQNEAQ (reference sequence). V was clipped by 0 bases and J by 3 bases, with 8 bases between them. Here immunoSEQ multiplex PCR was the method, and the copy in TCRdb shows in-frame clones only, minus some. The sample has 50,000 to 65,000 clones, roughly 96% seen once. This clone appeared a single time. The sample consisted of CD8+ T cells from peripheral blood mononuclear cells, taken after pregnancy. The TCR sequence derives from a female donor with multiple sclerosis, enrolled in a pregnancy study. The chain recombines TRBV7-9 with TRBJ2-5, with a weak D call TRBD1 (6 bases). The CDR3 sequence: CASSLAGGKETQYF. CDR3 bases: TGTGCCAGCAGCTTAGCAGGGGGAAAAGAGACCCAGTACTTC. Full variable domain (outside the CDR3, taken from reference TRBV7-9 and TRBJ2-5): DTGVSQNPRHKITKRGQNVTFRCDPISEHNRLYWYRQTLGQGPEFLTYFQNEAQLEKSRLLSDRFSAERPKGSFSTLEIQRTEQGDSAMYLCASSLAGGKETQYFGPGTRLLVL.